The entry that follows covers one T cell receptor (beta chain) sequence. The antigen is not known. These data come from a study of cytomegalovirus exposure and HLA in healthy donors. General observations from the study: Associated with HLA alleles at 0.05 false discovery rate in a later analysis were about 17,000 TCR beta sequences.

PCR used 60 Vbeta primers and 13 Jbeta primers. Clones were sequenced by immunoSEQ multiplex PCR, and TCRdb holds only the in-frame ones, with some missing. This repertoire shows about 170,000 clones, about 80% found once; its top ten account for under 5%. The sequenced sample was PBMCs. This clonotype was obtained from a man aged 18 to 29 in good health and CMV-seronegative.

The CDR3 region is CASSPGSGTVTYEQYF. In nucleotides, the CDR3 is TGTGCCAGCAGCCCCGGGTCCGGGACAGTTACCTACGAGCAGTACTTC. The chain combines TRBV7-9 with TRBJ2-7; 7 positions agree with TRBD1. This CDR3 has 16 amino acids. CDR1 and CDR2 (germline): SEHNR, FQNEAQ (reference sequence). The J segment lost 2 bases and the V segment lost 5 bases, leaving 12 bases of the junction unmatched.